This is a list of T cell receptor beta chains from one sample in a study of monozygotic twins with inflammatory bowel disease. TCRdb reprocessed the 5' RACE reads, with one entry per CDR3 protein and no DNA. Across 110,000 or so distinct CDR3 sequences, the top ten clones capture 9.5% to 15% of the sample. Sequenced: blood. The receptors derive from a human donor with ulcerative colitis or Crohn's disease, or a healthy co-twin of an affected twin (not recorded which). The CDR3 runs from the conserved cysteine through the conserved F or W. A clone size is listed for some rows: how often the clone was seen (once, few, many), or a class if it is expanded.

size,V,J,CDR3
-,TRBV7-9,TRBJ2-3,CASSFPEIDTQYF
-,TRBV28,TRBJ1-1,CASSKGDRGTEAFF
medium-sized,TRBV29-1,TRBJ1-1,CSVAPGQGMNTEAFF
-,TRBV6-2/TRBV6-3,TRBJ1-2,CASSPDRDGNGYTF
-,TRBV18,TRBJ1-2,CASSPQGVGNYGYTF
-,TRBV3-1,TRBJ1-1,CASSQYGSRGNTEAFF
-,TRBV12-3/TRBV12-4,TRBJ1-2,CASTQAVTANYGHTF
-,TRBV21-1,TRBJ2-7,CASSKVGQYEQYF
-,TRBV9,TRBJ2-1,CASSLGLAGSAGNEQFF
-,TRBV20-1,TRBJ1-6,CSAPSRGDSPLHF
-,TRBV18,TRBJ1-4,CASSELQGRTNEKLFF
-,TRBV7-9,TRBJ1-4,CASSSREATNEKLFF
-,TRBV6-2/TRBV6-3,TRBJ1-5,CASSREGALSNQPQHF
-,TRBV5-6,TRBJ2-7,CASSPRLIYEQYF
-,TRBV7-3,TRBJ2-4,CASSSPAQNIQYF
-,TRBV29-1,TRBJ1-5,CSVKGGSNQPQHF
-,TRBV5-1,TRBJ2-7,CASSPSGSFSYEQYF
-,TRBV2,TRBJ2-3,CASRRSSGASTDTQYF
-,TRBV6-5,TRBJ1-5,CASSIDRDRGWNQPQHF
-,TRBV5-1,TRBJ1-3,CASSSTGVSSGNTIYF
-,TRBV5-5,TRBJ1-1,CASSPTRGQITEAFF
-,TRBV7-9,TRBJ2-7,CASSPTALYEQYF
-,TRBV6-5,TRBJ1-1,CASSYHVRANTEAFF
-,TRBV5-6,TRBJ2-5,CASSLGLLPETQYF
-,TRBV5-1,TRBJ2-3,CASSQGVGGGRTDTQYF
-,TRBV7-3,TRBJ2-3,CASSLTGGSGSLTDTQYF
-,TRBV4-1,TRBJ2-5,CASSQVMGETQYF
-,TRBV5-1,TRBJ1-1,CASSSGQSSTEAFF
-,TRBV9,TRBJ2-7,CASSISSRGDEQYF
-,TRBV10-3,TRBJ1-6,CAISRQNSPLHF
-,TRBV12-3/TRBV12-4,TRBJ1-5,CASSLNRGDQPQHF
-,TRBV7-9,TRBJ2-5,CASSAWEEHQETQYF
-,TRBV12-3/TRBV12-4,TRBJ1-3,CASSSPTGAENGNTIYF
-,TRBV24-1,TRBJ1-2,CATSSNYGYTF
-,TRBV9,TRBJ2-1,CASSVAAGGHNEQFF
-,TRBV5-6,TRBJ1-5,CASSLGRGVSQPQHF
-,TRBV5-1,TRBJ1-5,CASSAGTGGEEPQHF
-,TRBV6-1,TRBJ2-4,CASRLSTGTEYF
-,TRBV7-9,TRBJ2-2,CASSLVRDTGELFF
-,TRBV21-1,TRBJ2-3,CASSKKNPDRGTGRVTDTQYF
-,TRBV6-5,TRBJ1-2,CASSSLQGYYGYTF
medium-sized,TRBV5-5,TRBJ2-4,CASSLAQGATKNIQYF